The 5 T cell receptor beta chains in this list originate from one sample, sequenced in a study of CD4 and CD8 cells across lung adenocarcinoma regions. TCRdb independently ran MiXCR on the PCR reads; one entry per CDR3 protein. Among 5,700 or so distinct CDR3 sequences listed, around 68% were seen once. The sequenced material came from CD4+ T cells from the center of a lung tumor. The receptors here all came from a female donor with lung adenocarcinoma. The CD4 and CD8 labels of this study may be unreliable.

This clonotype appeared a single time. The chain links TRBV6-1 to TRBJ2-4; 7 bases fit TRBD2. The tail of the sequence fits TRBJ2-1 better, so the J call may be wrong. The V gene's germline CDR1 is MNHNS and CDR2 SASEGT. The CDR3 extends over 15 amino acids. The CDR3 reads CASSIAGRGSNEQFF. CDR3 sequence (DNA): TGTGCCAGTAGCATTGCGGGGAGGGGAAGCAATGAGCAGTTCTTC.

This clonotype ranks as medium-sized (0.01 to 0.1%). The chain employs TRBV5-1 and TRBJ2-1; D might be TRBD2 (5 bases). V lost 3 bases and J lost 5, with 12 bases in between. This CDR3 has 14 residues. CDR1 and CDR2 (germline): SGHRS, YFSETQ. The CDR3 loop is CASSSNPGNNEQFF. CDR3 in DNA: TGCGCCAGCAGCTCGAACCCGGGGAACAATGAGCAGTTCTTC.

The rearrangement uses TRBV6-1 and TRBJ2-4, with TRBD2 matching 7 bases. Germline CDR1 reads MNHNS; CDR2 reads SASEGT. V lost 7 bases to trimming and J lost 8 bases; unmatched junction nucleotides: 17. CDR3 length: 16 amino acids. The CDR3 region has the DNA TGTGCCAGCATGGGCCGGGGGAGGGGTGCCCAAGACATTCAGTACTTC. Translated, it gives CASMGRGRGAQDIQYF.

The V call is TRBV6-1, the J call TRBJ2-1; possible D gene TRBD2, 6 bases. This CDR3 contains 14 residues. V was cut by 6 bases and J by 7 bases, with 16 bases left in between. Germline V lookup: CDR1 MNHNS, CDR2 SASEGT. Here the CDR3 DNA reads TGTGCCAGCAGCCCCGGAGGGGCTCCGAATGAGCAGTTCTTC. Translated, it gives CASSPGGAPNEQFF.

This chain joins TRBV7-2 and TRBJ2-4; 8 bases fit TRBD1. Germline loops: CDR1 SGHTA, CDR2 FQGNSA. V was clipped by 4 bases and J by 6 bases; unmatched bases: 11. CDR3 size: 16 residues. The CDR3 nucleotides read TGTGCCAGCAGCTCTCAGGGGGCGCATGGGGGAAACATTCAGTACTTC. Its protein is CASSSQGAHGGNIQYF.